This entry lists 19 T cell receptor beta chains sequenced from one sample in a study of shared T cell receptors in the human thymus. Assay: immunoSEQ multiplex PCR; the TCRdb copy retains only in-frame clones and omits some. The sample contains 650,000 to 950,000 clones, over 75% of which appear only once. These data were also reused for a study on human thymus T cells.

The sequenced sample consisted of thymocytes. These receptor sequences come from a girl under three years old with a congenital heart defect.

CDR3 sequence: CASSLHESNYGYTF. The CDR3 coding sequence is TGTGCCAGCAGCTTGCATGAGAGTAACTATGGCTACACCTTC. The V call is TRBV5-6, the J call TRBJ1-2; D is unclear. Trimming left V 1 base short and J 1 base short, with 8 bases between. The CDR3 runs 14 residues. Germline CDR1 SGHDT, CDR2 YYEEEE. Full variable domain (rest looked up from reference TRBV5-6 and TRBJ1-2): DAGVTQSPTHLIKTRGQQVTLRCSPKSGHDTVSWYQQALGQGPQFIFQYYEEEERQRGNFPDRFSGHQFPNYSSELNVNALLLGDSALYLCASSLHESNYGYTFGSGTRLTVV.

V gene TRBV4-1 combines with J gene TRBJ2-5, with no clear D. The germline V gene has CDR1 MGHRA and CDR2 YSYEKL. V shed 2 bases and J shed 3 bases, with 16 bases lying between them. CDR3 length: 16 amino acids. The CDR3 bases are TGCGCCAGCAGCCAACCATTCCCAGAACCTGAAGAGACCCAGTACTTC. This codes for CASSQPFPEPEETQYF.

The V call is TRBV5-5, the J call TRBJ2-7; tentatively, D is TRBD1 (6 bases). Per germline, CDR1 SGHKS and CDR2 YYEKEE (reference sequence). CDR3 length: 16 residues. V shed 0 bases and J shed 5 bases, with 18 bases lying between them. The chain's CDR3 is CASSLGRPTGPHEQYF. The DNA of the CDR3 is TGTGCCAGCAGCTTGGGGAGGCCCACAGGGCCCCACGAGCAGTACTTC.

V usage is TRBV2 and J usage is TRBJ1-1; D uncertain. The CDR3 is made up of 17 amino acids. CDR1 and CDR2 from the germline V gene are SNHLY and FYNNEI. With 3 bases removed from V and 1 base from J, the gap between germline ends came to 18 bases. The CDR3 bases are TGTGCCAGCAGTGAGAAACGACATGGGCGCCCGAACACTGAAGCTTTCTTT. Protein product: CASSEKRHGRPNTEAFF.

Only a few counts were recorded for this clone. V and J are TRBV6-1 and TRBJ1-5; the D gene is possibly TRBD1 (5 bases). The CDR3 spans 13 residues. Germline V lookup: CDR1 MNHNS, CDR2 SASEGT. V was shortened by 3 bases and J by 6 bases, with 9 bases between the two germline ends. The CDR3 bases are TGTGCCAGCAGTGATAGGGGTAGTCAGCCCCAGCATTTT. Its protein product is CASSDRGSQPQHF.

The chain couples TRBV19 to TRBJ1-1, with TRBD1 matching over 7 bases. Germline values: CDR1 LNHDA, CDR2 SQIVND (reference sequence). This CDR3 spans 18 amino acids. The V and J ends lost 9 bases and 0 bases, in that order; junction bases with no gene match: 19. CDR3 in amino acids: CASSTLTGELTMNTEAFF. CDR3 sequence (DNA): TGTGCCAGCTCTACCTTAACAGGGGAATTAACTATGAACACTGAAGCTTTCTTT.

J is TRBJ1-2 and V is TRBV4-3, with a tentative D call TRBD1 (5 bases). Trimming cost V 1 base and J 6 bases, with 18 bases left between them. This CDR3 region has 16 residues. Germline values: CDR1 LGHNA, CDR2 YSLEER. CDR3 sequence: CASSQAYPQGEDGYTF. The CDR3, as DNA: TGCGCCAGCAGCCAAGCGTATCCCCAGGGCGAGGATGGCTACACCTTC.

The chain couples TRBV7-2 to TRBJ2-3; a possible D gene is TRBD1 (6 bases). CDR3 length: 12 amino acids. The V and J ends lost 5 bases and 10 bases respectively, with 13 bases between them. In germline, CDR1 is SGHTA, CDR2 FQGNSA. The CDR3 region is CASSLTGWPQYF. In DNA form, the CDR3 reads TGTGCCAGCAGCCTCACAGGGTGGCCGCAGTATTTT. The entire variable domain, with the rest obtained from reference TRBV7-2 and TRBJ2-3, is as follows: GAGVSQSPSNKVTEKGKDVELRCDPISGHTALYWYRQSLGQGLEFLIYFQGNSAPDKSGLPSDRFSAERTGGSVSTLTIQRTQQEDSAVYLCASSLTGWPQYFGPGTRLTVL.

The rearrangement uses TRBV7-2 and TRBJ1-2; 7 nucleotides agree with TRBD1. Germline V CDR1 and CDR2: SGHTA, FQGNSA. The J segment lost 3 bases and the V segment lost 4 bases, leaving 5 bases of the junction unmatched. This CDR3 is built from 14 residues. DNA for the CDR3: TGTGCCAGCAGCTCCCGGACAGGCTACTATGGCTACACCTTC. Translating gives CASSSRTGYYGYTF.

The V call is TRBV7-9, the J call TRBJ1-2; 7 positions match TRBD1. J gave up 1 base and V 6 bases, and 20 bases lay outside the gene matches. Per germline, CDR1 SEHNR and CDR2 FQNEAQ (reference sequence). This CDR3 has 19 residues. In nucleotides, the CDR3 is TGTGCCAGCAGACCAGACCGAGGCGGGACAGACCTCGTTAACTATGGCTACACCTTC. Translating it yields CASRPDRGGTDLVNYGYTF.

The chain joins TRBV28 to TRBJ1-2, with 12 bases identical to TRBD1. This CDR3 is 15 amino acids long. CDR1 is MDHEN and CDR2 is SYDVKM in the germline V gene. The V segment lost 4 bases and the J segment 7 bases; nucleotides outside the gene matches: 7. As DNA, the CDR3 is TGTGCCAGCAGTTGGGGGGACAGGGGGCCCTGTGGCTACACCTTC. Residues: CASSWGDRGPCGYTF.

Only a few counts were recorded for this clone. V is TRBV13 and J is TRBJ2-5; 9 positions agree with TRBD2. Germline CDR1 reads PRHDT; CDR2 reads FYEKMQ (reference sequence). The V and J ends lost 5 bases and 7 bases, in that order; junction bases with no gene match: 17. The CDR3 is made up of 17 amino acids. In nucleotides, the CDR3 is TGTGCCAGCAGCGAACGACTAGCGGTCCCCTACGGGGTGACCCAGTACTTC. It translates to CASSERLAVPYGVTQYF.

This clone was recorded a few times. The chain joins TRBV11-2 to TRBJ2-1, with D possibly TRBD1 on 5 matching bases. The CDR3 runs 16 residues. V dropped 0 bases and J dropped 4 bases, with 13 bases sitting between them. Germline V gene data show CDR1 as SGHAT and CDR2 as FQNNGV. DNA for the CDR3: TGTGCCAGCAGCTTAGATCTCAGGGCTAATTACAATGAGCAGTTCTTC. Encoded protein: CASSLDLRANYNEQFF. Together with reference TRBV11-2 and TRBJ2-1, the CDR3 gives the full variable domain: EAGVAQSPRYKIIEKRQSVAFWCNPISGHATLYWYQQILGQGPKLLIQFQNNGVVDDSQLPKDRFSAERLKGVDSTLKIQPAKLEDSAVYLCASSLDLRANYNEQFFGPGTRLTVL.

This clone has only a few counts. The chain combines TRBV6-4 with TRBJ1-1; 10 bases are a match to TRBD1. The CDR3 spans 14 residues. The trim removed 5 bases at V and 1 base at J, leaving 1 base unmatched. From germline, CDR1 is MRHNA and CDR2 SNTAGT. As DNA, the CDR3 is TGTGCCAGCAGTTGGACAGGGGGGAACACTGAAGCTTTCTTT. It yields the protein CASSWTGGNTEAFF.

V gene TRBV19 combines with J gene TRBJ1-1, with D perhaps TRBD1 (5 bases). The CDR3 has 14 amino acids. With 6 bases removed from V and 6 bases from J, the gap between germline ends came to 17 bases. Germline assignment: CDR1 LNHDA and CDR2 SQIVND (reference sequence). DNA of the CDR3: TGTGCCAGTAGGCAGGGCGGTTACAGAGCTGAAGCTTTCTTT. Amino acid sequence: CASRQGGYRAEAFF.

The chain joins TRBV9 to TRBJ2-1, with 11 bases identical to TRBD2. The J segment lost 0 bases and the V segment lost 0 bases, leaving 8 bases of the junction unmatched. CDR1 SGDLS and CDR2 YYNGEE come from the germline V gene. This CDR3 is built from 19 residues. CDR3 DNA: TGTGCCAGCAGCGTAGAGGGACTAGCGGCCCTCAGCTCCTACAATGAGCAGTTCTTC. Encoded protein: CASSVEGLAALSSYNEQFF.

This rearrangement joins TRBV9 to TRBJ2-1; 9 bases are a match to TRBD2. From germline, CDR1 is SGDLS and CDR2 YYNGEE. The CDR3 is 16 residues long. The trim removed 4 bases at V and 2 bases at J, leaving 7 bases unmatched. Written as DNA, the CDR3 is TGTGCCAGCAGCCAACGGACTAGCGTACCCTACAATGAGCAGTTCTTC. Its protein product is CASSQRTSVPYNEQFF.

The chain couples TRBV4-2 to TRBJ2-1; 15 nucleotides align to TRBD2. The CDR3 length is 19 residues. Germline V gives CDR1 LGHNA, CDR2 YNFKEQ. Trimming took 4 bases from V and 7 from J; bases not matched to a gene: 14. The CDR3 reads CASSPWTSGGAVEKNEQFF. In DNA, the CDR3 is TGTGCCAGCAGCCCCTGGACTAGCGGGGGGGCAGTTGAAAAAAATGAGCAGTTCTTC.

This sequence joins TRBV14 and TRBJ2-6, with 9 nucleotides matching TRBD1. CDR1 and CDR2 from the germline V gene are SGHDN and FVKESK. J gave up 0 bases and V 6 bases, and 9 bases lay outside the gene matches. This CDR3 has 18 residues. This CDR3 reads CASRRGQGGDSGANVLTF. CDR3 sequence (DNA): TGTGCCAGCAGACGGGGACAGGGTGGGGACTCTGGGGCCAACGTCCTGACTTTC.